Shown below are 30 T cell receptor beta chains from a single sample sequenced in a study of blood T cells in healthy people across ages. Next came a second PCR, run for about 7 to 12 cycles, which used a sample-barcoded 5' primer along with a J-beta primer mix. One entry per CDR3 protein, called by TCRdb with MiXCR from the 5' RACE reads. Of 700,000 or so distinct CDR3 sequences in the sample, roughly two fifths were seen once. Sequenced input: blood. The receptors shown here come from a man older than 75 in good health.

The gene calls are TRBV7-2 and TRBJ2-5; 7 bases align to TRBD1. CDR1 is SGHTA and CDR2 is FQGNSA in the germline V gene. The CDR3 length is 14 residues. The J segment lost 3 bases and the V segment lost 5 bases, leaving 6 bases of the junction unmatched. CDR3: CASSAKGQKETQYF. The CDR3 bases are TGTGCCAGCAGCGCCAAGGGACAGAAAGAGACCCAGTACTTC.

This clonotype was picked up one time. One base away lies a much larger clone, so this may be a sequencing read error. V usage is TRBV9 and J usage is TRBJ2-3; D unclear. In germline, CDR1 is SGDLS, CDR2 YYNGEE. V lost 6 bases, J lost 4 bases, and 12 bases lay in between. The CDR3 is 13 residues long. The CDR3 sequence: CASNPGPADTQYF. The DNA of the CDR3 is TGTGCCAGCAATCCGGGTCCCGCAGATACGCAGTATTTT.

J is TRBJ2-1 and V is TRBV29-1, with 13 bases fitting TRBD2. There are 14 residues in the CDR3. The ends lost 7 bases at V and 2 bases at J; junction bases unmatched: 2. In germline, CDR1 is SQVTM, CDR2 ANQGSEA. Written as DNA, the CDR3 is TGCAGCGCGGGACTAGCGGGAACCTACAATGAGCAGTTCTTC. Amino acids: CSAGLAGTYNEQFF.

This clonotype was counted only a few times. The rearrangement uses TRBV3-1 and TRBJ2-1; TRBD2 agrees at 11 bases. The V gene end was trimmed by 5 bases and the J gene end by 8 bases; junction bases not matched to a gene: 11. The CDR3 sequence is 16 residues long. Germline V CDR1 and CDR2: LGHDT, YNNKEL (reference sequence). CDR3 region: CASSKHGTSGMDEQFF. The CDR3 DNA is TGTGCCAGCAGCAAACACGGGACTAGCGGAATGGATGAGCAGTTCTTC.

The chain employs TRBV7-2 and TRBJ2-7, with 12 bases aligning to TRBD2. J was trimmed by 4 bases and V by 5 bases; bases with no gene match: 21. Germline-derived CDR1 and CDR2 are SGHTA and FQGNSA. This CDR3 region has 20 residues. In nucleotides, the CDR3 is TGTGCCAGCAGCATTAGTGTGGTTACTAGCGGGAGGCCGATAAGATACGAGCAGTACTTC. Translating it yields CASSISVVTSGRPIRYEQYF.

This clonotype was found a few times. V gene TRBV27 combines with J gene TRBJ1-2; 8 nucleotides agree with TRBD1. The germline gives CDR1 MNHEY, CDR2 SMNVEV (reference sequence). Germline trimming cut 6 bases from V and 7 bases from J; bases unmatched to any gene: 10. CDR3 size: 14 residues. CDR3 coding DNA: TGTGCCAGCAGCCCCCTGACAGGGGAGGGTGGCTACACCTTC. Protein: CASSPLTGEGGYTF.

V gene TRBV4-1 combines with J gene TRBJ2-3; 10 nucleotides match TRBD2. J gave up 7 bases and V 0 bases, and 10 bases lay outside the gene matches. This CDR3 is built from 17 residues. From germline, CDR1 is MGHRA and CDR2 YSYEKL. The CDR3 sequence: CASSQDGAGGSRNTQYF. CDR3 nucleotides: TGCGCCAGCAGCCAAGACGGAGCGGGAGGGTCCCGGAATACGCAGTATTTT.

The CDR3 nucleotides are TGTGCCAGCAGCCCGGGAAGCCCCGACTGCGAGCAGTACTTC. It codes for CASSPGSPDCEQYF. The chain has TRBV13 and TRBJ2-7, with D possibly being TRBD2 (5 bases). V shed 5 bases and J shed 6 bases, with 17 bases lying between them. Germline lookup yields CDR1 PRHDT and CDR2 FYEKMQ (reference sequence). The CDR3 is 14 residues long.

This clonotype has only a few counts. CDR3 DNA: TGTGCCACCGGGGTAGCGGGACAAGAGACCCAGTACTTC. This translates into CATGVAGQETQYF. The V call is TRBV24-1, the J call TRBJ2-5, with 8 bases lining up with TRBD2. Germline V gene data show CDR1 as KGHDR and CDR2 as SFDVKD. V shed 9 bases and J 2 bases; nucleotides not matched to a gene: 4. The CDR3 consists of 13 residues.

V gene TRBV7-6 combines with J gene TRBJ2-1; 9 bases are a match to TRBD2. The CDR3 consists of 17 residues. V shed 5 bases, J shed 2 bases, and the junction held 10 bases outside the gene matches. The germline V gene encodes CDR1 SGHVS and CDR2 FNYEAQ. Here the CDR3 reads CASSQRLAGGTYNEQFF. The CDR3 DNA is TGTGCCAGCAGCCAGCGTTTGGCGGGGGGGACCTACAATGAGCAGTTCTTC.

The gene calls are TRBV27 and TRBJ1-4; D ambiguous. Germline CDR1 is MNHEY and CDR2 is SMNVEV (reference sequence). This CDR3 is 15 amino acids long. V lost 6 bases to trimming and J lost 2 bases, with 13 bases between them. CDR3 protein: CASSSFGSTNEKLFF. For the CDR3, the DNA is TGTGCCAGCAGCTCCTTCGGCAGTACTAATGAAAAACTGTTTTTT.

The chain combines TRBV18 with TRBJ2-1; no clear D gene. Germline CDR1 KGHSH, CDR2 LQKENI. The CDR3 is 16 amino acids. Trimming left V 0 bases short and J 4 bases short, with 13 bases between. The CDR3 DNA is TGTGCCAGCTCACCACCTGGACCTTCCGCGTACAATGAGCAGTTCTTC. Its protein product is CASSPPGPSAYNEQFF.

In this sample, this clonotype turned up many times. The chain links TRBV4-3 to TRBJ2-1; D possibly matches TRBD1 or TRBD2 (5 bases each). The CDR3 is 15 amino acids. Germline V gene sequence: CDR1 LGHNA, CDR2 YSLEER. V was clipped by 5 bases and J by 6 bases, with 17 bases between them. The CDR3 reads CASSSDGGGTNEQFF. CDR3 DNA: TGCGCCAGCAGCTCAGACGGAGGTGGGACCAATGAGCAGTTCTTC.

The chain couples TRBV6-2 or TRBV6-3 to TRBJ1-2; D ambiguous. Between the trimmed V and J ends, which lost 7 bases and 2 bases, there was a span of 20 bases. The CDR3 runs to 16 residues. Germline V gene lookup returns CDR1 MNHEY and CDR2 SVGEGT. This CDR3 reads CASKLGGGGSNYGYTF. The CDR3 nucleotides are TGTGCCAGCAAGCTTGGTGGTGGAGGGTCCAACTATGGCTACACCTTC.

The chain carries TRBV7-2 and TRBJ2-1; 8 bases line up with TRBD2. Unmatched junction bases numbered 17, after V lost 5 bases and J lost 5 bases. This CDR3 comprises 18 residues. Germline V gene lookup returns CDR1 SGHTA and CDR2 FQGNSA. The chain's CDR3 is CASSLVALLLAENNEQFF. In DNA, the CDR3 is TGTGCCAGCAGCCTAGTAGCTTTGTTACTAGCGGAAAACAATGAGCAGTTCTTC.

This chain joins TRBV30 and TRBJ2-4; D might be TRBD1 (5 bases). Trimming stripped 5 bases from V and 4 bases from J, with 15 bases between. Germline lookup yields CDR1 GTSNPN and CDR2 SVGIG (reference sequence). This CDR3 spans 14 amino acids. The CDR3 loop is CAWDSGPVKNIQYF. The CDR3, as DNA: TGTGCCTGGGATTCAGGGCCAGTTAAAAACATTCAGTACTTC.

DNA of the CDR3: TGCGCCAGACTTGAGCTAGCGGCGTACGAGCAGTACTTC. Its protein is CARLELAAYEQYF. The chain uses TRBV10-1 and TRBJ2-5; 7 positions match TRBD2. The J call is in doubt because the DNA end fits TRBJ2-7 better. Per germline, CDR1 WNHNN and CDR2 SYGVQD (reference sequence). CDR3 length: 13 amino acids.

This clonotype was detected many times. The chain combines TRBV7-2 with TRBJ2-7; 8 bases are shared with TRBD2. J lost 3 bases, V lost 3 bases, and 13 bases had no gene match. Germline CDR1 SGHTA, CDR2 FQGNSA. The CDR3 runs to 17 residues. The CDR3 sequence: CASSFRVRGGFDYEQYF. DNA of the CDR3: TGTGCCAGCAGCTTCAGAGTACGGGGGGGATTCGACTACGAGCAGTACTTC.

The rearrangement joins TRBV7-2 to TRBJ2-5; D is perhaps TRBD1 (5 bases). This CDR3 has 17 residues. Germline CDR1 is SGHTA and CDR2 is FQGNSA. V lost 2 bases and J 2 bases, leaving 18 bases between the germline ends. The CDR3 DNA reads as TGTGCCAGCAGCTTAAACAGGCACTCTACATTACAAGAGACCCAGTACTTC. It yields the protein CASSLNRHSTLQETQYF.

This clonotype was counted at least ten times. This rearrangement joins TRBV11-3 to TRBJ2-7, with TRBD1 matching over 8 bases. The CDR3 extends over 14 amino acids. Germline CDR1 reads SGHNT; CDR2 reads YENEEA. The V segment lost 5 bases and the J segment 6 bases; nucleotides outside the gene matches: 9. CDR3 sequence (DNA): TGTGCCAGCAGCCCCGGACAGGGTTCTTCCGAGCAGTACTTC. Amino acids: CASSPGQGSSEQYF.

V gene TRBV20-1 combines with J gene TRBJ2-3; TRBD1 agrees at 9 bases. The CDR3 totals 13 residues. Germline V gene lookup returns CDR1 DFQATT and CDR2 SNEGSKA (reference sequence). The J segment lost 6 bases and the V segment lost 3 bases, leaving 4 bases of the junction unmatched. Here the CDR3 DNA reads TGCAGTGCTAGCACAGGGGGCTCGGATACGCAGTATTTT. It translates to CSASTGGSDTQYF.

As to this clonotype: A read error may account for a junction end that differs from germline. CDR3 loop: CSANRGQTYKQYF. CDR3 nucleotides: TGCAGTGCTAACCGGGGACAAACCTACAAGCAGTACTTC. This chain joins TRBV20-1 and TRBJ2-7; D perhaps matches TRBD1 (6 bases). Germline V gene data show CDR1 as DFQATT and CDR2 as SNEGSKA (reference sequence). This CDR3 region has 13 residues.

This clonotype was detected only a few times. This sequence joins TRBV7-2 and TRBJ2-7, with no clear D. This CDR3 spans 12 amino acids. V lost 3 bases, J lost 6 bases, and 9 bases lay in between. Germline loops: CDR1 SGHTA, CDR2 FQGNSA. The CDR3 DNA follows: TGTGCCAGCAGCTTCCACTCGGTCGAGCAGTACTTC. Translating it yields CASSFHSVEQYF.

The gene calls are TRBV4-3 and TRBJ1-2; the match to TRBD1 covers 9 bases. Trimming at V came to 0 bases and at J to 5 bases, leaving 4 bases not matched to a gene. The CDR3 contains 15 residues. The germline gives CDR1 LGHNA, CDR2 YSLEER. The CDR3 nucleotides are TGCGCCAGCAGCCAAGAAGCGGGACAGGGTTATGGCTACACCTTC. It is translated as CASSQEAGQGYGYTF.

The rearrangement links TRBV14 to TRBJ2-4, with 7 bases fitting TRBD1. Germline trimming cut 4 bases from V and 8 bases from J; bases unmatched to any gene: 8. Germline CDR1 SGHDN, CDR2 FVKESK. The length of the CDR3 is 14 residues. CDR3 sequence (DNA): TGTGCCAGCAGCCCTGGACAGGTGGGCGACATTCAGTACTTC. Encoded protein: CASSPGQVGDIQYF.

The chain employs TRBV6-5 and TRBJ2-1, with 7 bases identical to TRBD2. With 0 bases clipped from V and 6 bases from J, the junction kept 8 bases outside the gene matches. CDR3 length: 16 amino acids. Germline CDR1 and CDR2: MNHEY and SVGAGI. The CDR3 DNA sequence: TGTGCCAGCAGTTACTCTATCGGGACTACTGGCAATGAGCAGTTCTTC. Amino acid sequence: CASSYSIGTTGNEQFF.

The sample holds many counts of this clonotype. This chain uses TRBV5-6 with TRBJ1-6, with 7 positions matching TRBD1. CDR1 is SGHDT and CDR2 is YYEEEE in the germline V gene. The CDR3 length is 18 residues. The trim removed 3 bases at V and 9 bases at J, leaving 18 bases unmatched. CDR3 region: CASSSQSINRGRGSPLHF. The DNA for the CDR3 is TGTGCCAGCAGCTCCCAGTCCATCAACAGGGGTAGGGGTTCACCCCTCCACTTT.

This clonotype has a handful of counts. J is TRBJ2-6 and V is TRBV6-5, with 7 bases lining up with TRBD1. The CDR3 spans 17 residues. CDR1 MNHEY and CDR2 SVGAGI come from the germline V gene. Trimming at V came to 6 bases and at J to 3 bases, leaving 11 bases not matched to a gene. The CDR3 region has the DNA TGTGCCAGCAGGGAGCTGGCAGGGGGTGATGGGGCCAACGTCCTGACTTTC. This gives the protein CASRELAGGDGANVLTF.

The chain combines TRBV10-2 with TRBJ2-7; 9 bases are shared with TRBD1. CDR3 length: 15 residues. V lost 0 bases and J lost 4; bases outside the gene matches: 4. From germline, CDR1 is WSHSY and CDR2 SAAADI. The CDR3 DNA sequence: TGCGCCAGCAGTGAGTCTTCGGGACAGGGTTACGAGCAGTACTTC. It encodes CASSESSGQGYEQYF.

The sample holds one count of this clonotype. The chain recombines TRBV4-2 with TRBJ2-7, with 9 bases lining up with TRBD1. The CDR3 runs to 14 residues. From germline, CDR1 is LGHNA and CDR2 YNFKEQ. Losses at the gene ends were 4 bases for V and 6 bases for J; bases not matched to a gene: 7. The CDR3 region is CASSRRTGEVEQYF. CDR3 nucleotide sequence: TGTGCCAGCAGCCGCCGGACAGGGGAAGTCGAGCAGTACTTC.